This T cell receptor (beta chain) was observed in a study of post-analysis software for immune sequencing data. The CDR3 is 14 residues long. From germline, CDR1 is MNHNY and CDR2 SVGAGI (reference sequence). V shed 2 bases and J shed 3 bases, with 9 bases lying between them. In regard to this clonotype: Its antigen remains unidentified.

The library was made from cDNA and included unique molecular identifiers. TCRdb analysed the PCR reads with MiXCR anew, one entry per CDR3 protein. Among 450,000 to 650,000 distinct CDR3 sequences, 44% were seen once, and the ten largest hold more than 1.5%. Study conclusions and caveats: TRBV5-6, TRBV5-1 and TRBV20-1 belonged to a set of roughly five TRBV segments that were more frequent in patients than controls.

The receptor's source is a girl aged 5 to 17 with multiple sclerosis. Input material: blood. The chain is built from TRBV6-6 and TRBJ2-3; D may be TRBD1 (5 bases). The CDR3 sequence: CASSYGAGTDTQYF. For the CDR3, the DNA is TGTGCCAGCAGTTACGGGGCAGGTACAGATACGCAGTATTTT.